In this sample, the clone carrying this T cell receptor beta chain turned up once. V gave up 0 bases and J gave up 0 bases, with 11 bases separating them. Germline loops: CDR1 SGHAT, CDR2 FQNNGV. The CDR3 loop spans 16 amino acids. The data were obtained in a study of blood T cell repertoires in COVID-19. Study details: The samples span acute and convalescent COVID-19 from the United States, Italy and Spain. Sample material is recorded as cDNA or gDNA derived from T cells, B-cell-depleted T cells, or PBMCs.

Across about two dozen US areas, participants ranged in age from about 18 to 100 years. In the authors' workflow: Amplification of reference gene primers was used by the study to estimate nucleated cell counts. Profiled with immunoSEQ multiplex PCR; TCRdb holds only in-frame clones, not every one. The V and J calls and clone size are taken from that table; D and trimming were inferred from the DNA. The data show around 170,000 clones, around 88% seen once. The chain couples TRBV11-2 to TRBJ1-1, with a possible D match to TRBD1 (6 bases). The receptor was derived from a woman aged 25 to 45 who had recovered from COVID-19. The sequencing input was PBMCs or T cells enriched from blood (not recorded which). The CDR3 protein is CASSLDPGGLNTEAFF. DNA for the CDR3: TGTGCCAGCAGCTTAGATCCGGGGGGCTTGAACACTGAAGCTTTCTTT.